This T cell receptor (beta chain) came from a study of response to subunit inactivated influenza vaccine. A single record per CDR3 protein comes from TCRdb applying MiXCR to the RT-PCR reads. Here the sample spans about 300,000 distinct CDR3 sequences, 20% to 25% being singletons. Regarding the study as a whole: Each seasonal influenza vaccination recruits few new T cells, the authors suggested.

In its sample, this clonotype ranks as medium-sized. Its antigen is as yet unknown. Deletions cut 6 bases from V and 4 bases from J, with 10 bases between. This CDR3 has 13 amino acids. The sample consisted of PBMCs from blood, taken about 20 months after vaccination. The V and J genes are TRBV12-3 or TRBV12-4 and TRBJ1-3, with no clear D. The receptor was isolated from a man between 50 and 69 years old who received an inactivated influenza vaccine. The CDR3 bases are TGTGCCAGCAGACGTTCATCGGGAAACACCATATATTTT. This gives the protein CASRRSSGNTIYF.